This entry is about one TCR beta chain. Its target is not known. This sample was taken from a study of response to subunit inactivated influenza vaccine. Overall study results and limits: New T cells are recruited in small numbers by each seasonal influenza vaccination, according to the authors' suggestion.

Between the trimmed V and J ends, which lost 2 bases and 8 bases, there was a span of 13 bases. Germline CDR1 reads SGHTA; CDR2 reads FQGTGA. The CDR3 covers 14 residues. Each CDR3 protein gets one entry after TCRdb re-called the RT-PCR reads with MiXCR. The sample holds hundreds of thousands of distinct CDR3 sequences, 15% to 20% seen once. The source was CD4+ T cells sorted from PBMCs, collected less than 30 months after vaccination. The TCR was taken from a man aged 45-69 years who received an inactivated influenza vaccine. V usage is TRBV7-3 and J usage is TRBJ2-1; D ambiguous. CDR3: CASSLLQRPHEQFF. CDR3 bases: TGTGCCAGCAGCTTATTGCAGAGACCCCATGAGCAGTTCTTC.